These 27 T cell receptor beta chains were sequenced from one sample in a study of cytomegalovirus exposure and HLA in healthy donors. The data were produced by immunoSEQ multiplex PCR, yet TCRdb's version contains in-frame clones alone and is incomplete. The sample shows fewer than 300,000 clones, approximately 87% of them seen only once. Sequencing was carried out using PBMCs. Receptors were obtained from a woman between 18 and 29 years old in good health and CMV-seronegative.

A few counts support this clone. This chain uses TRBV29-1 with TRBJ1-5, with D perhaps TRBD1 (6 bases). Germline V gene data show CDR1 as SQVTM and CDR2 as ANQGSEA. Between the trimmed V and J ends, which lost 4 bases and 0 bases, there was a span of 10 bases. The CDR3 length is 14 residues. This chain's CDR3 is CSVVVTGSNQPQHF. The CDR3 DNA sequence: TGCAGCGTTGTCGTGACAGGTAGCAATCAGCCCCAGCATTTT.

The CDR3 spells CASSPPWGGGQPQHF. The CDR3 DNA follows: TGTGCCAGCAGTCCTCCCTGGGGGGGAGGTCAGCCCCAGCATTTT. V and J are TRBV28 and TRBJ1-5, with TRBD1 as a possible D gene (5 bases). Germline CDR1 MDHEN, CDR2 SYDVKM. This CDR3 spans 15 amino acids. V lost 5 bases and J lost 6, with 17 bases in between.

This clone appeared a few times. This chain uses TRBV28 with TRBJ1-5; D is uncertain. CDR1 and CDR2 from the germline V gene are MDHEN and SYDVKM. V was shortened by 4 bases and J by 3 bases, with 10 bases between the two germline ends. The CDR3 has 14 residues. The CDR3 sequence is CASSSRKDNQPQHF. The DNA of the CDR3 is TGTGCCAGCAGTTCCAGAAAAGACAATCAGCCCCAGCATTTT.

V usage is TRBV28 and J usage is TRBJ1-5, with 8 bases aligning to TRBD1. Germline values: CDR1 MDHEN, CDR2 SYDVKM. J lost 11 bases, V lost 3 bases, and 12 bases had no gene match. This CDR3 region has 15 residues. The CDR3 protein is CASSFPRQGPRAQHF. CDR3 sequence (DNA): TGTGCCAGCAGTTTTCCGAGACAGGGGCCTAGAGCCCAGCATTTT.

The gene calls are TRBV28 and TRBJ2-7, with TRBD2 identical over 9 bases. Germline values: CDR1 MDHEN, CDR2 SYDVKM. The CDR3 has 17 residues. The J segment lost 4 bases and the V segment lost 4 bases, leaving 14 bases of the junction unmatched. The CDR3 bases are TGTGCCAGCAGTTCCCCCTTAGCGGGAGAGAGAGCGTACGAGCAGTACTTC. It yields the protein CASSSPLAGERAYEQYF.

The V gene is TRBV28, the J gene TRBJ1-2; TRBD1 matches at 9 bases. The V and J ends lost 7 bases and 8 bases, in that order; junction bases with no gene match: 5. CDR1 MDHEN and CDR2 SYDVKM come from the germline V gene. The CDR3 has 12 amino acids. CDR3 protein: CASKTGGGGYTF. In DNA, the CDR3 is TGTGCCAGCAAGACAGGGGGAGGCGGCTACACCTTC.

This chain uses TRBV11-2 with TRBJ1-2; 12 bases are a match to TRBD1. The CDR3 spans 17 residues. Germline assignment: CDR1 SGHAT and CDR2 FQNNGV. With V trimmed by 4 bases and J by 4 bases, 10 bases remained unmatched. The CDR3 region is CASSSRDRGRFGYGYTF. Written as DNA, the CDR3 is TGTGCCAGCAGCTCCCGGGACAGGGGGCGGTTTGGCTATGGCTACACCTTC.

The sample holds one count of this clone. The chain joins TRBV6-7 to TRBJ2-7; no firm D call. TRBV6-7 is classed as an ORF, of uncertain function. The CDR3 consists of 12 residues. The V end was cut by 2 bases, the J end by 9 bases, with 11 bases between. CDR3 residues: CASSYRWHGQYF. The CDR3 region has the DNA TGTGCCAGCAGTTACCGCTGGCATGGGCAGTACTTC.

The chain combines TRBV6-6 with TRBJ2-7; tentatively, D is TRBD1 (5 bases). The V end was cut by 0 bases, the J end by 0 bases, with 6 bases between. CDR1 and CDR2 from the germline V gene are MNHNY and SVGAGI (reference sequence). CDR3 length: 14 amino acids. CDR3 nucleotide sequence: TGTGCCAGCAGTTACTCGGGGCCCTCCTACGAGCAGTACTTC. Translated, it gives CASSYSGPSYEQYF.

This chain's CDR3 is CASHPTKTGGGKNYGYTF. The CDR3 DNA reads as TGTGCCAGCCACCCCACTAAGACAGGGGGAGGAAAAAACTATGGCTACACCTTC. The chain uses TRBV9 and TRBJ1-2, with TRBD1 matching 9 bases. CDR3 size: 18 residues. Trimming at V came to 7 bases and at J to 2 bases, leaving 18 bases not matched to a gene. Germline V lookup: CDR1 SGDLS, CDR2 YYNGEE.

To note about this clone: Other DNA sequences in this sample translate to the same CDR3. The rearrangement links TRBV2 to TRBJ1-5, with a tentative D call TRBD1 (5 bases). Germline V gene sequence: CDR1 SNHLY, CDR2 FYNNEI. This CDR3 is 13 amino acids long. In DNA form, the CDR3 reads TGTGCTAGCCAACCCAGGGGCAATCAGCCCCAGCATTTT. This sequence encodes CASQPRGNQPQHF.

The chain has TRBV6-1 and TRBJ2-5, with a tentative D call TRBD1 (6 bases). V was cut by 3 bases and J by 1 base, with 27 bases left in between. Germline V gene lookup returns CDR1 MNHNS and CDR2 SASEGT. This CDR3 has 20 amino acids. CDR3 sequence reads: CASSDPRDTTLPLGQETQYF. DNA for the CDR3: TGTGCCAGCAGTGATCCTCGGGACACCACGCTCCCGTTGGGCCAAGAGACCCAGTACTTC.

This clone was detected only once. This chain's CDR3 is CASSSGVLAGGPSTGELFF. CDR3 coding DNA: TGCGCCAGCAGCTCTGGGGTACTAGCGGGAGGGCCGAGCACCGGGGAGCTGTTTTTT. This sequence joins TRBV5-1 and TRBJ2-2, with 13 bases that match TRBD2. CDR1 is SGHRS, CDR2 YFSETQ, per germline. CDR3 length equals 19 residues. The ends lost 3 bases at V and 4 bases at J; junction bases unmatched: 12.

CDR3 region: CASSLAGGDQETQYF. CDR3 nucleotide sequence: TGTGCCAGCAGCTTAGCAGGGGGTGATCAAGAGACCCAGTACTTC. The chain recombines TRBV11-2 with TRBJ2-5; 7 bases line up with TRBD1. The V gene's germline CDR1 is SGHAT and CDR2 FQNNGV. Unmatched junction bases numbered 4, after V lost 1 base and J lost 2 bases. CDR3 length: 15 amino acids. The whole variable domain, remainder taken from reference TRBV11-2 and TRBJ2-5, is EAGVAQSPRYKIIEKRQSVAFWCNPISGHATLYWYQQILGQGPKLLIQFQNNGVVDDSQLPKDRFSAERLKGVDSTLKIQPAKLEDSAVYLCASSLAGGDQETQYFGPGTRLLVL.

This chain connects TRBV5-1 to TRBJ2-2; TRBD2 might be the D (6 bases). The V end was cut by 0 bases, the J end by 4 bases, with 19 bases between. In germline, CDR1 is SGHRS, CDR2 YFSETQ. The CDR3 length is 18 residues. The CDR3 DNA sequence: TGCGCCAGCAGCTTGGGAGCCGGGACTGCTACCGTCACCGGGGAGCTGTTTTTT. Translated: CASSLGAGTATVTGELFF.

V usage is TRBV7-8 and J usage is TRBJ2-3, with D maybe TRBD1 (5 bases). Looked up from germline, CDR1 is SGHVS and CDR2 is FQNEAQ. CDR3 length: 17 amino acids. The V gene lost 5 bases and the J gene lost 0 bases, with 18 bases spanning the gap. CDR3 region: CASSPHRRKTSTDTQYF. The CDR3 region has the DNA TGTGCCAGCAGCCCCCACAGGCGGAAGACTAGCACAGATACGCAGTATTTT.

The chain is built from TRBV9 and TRBJ2-1; D possibly corresponds to TRBD1 (5 bases). V lost 6 bases and J 0 bases, leaving 16 bases between the germline ends. The CDR3 is 16 residues long. Germline loops: CDR1 SGDLS, CDR2 YYNGEE. The CDR3 is CASNLGLTNSYNEQFF. The CDR3 bases are TGTGCCAGCAACCTGGGGCTAACTAACTCCTACAATGAGCAGTTCTTC.

V is TRBV6-6 and J is TRBJ2-7; D may be TRBD1 (5 bases). Deletions cut 2 bases from V and 2 bases from J, with 10 bases between. CDR3 size: 14 residues. CDR1 and CDR2 (germline): MNHNY, SVGAGI (reference sequence). The CDR3: CASSYTQGPYEQYF. The CDR3 DNA sequence: TGTGCCAGCAGTTACACCCAGGGTCCCTACGAGCAGTACTTC.

The chain joins TRBV30 to TRBJ1-3; D unclear. The length of the CDR3 is 12 residues. V was clipped by 3 bases and J by 2 bases, with 5 bases between them. CDR1 and CDR2 (germline): GTSNPN, SVGIG (reference sequence). CDR3 residues: CAWRAAGNTIYF. The CDR3 region has the DNA TGTGCCTGGAGGGCTGCTGGAAACACCATATATTTT.

V is TRBV5-1 and J is TRBJ2-1; 7 positions agree with TRBD1. Germline CDR1 is SGHRS and CDR2 is YFSETQ. The V segment lost 4 bases and the J segment 9 bases; nucleotides outside the gene matches: 10. The CDR3 length is 14 residues. The CDR3 is CASSRLTGVSEQFF. CDR3 coding DNA: TGCGCCAGCAGCCGGCTCACAGGGGTCAGTGAGCAGTTCTTC.

The chain has TRBV9 and TRBJ2-3; 7 bases are a match to TRBD1. Losses at the gene ends were 0 bases for V and 3 bases for J; bases not matched to a gene: 4. Germline-derived CDR1 and CDR2 are SGDLS and YYNGEE. The CDR3 length is 15 residues. In DNA, the CDR3 is TGTGCCAGCAGCGTAGACACAGGGGATACAGATACGCAGTATTTT. Translation gives CASSVDTGDTDTQYF.

The chain joins TRBV28 to TRBJ1-4; maybe TRBD1 (6 bases). The V gene lost 5 bases and the J gene lost 3 bases, with 16 bases spanning the gap. The CDR3 contains 16 residues. From germline, CDR1 is MDHEN and CDR2 SYDVKM. CDR3 nucleotide sequence: TGTGCCAGCAGTCCGTCCAGGGGATTAGCTAATGAAAAACTGTTTTTT. It codes for CASSPSRGLANEKLFF.

The CDR3 spells CASSLGEGLSYNEQFF. CDR3 sequence (DNA): TGTGCCAGCAGTTTGGGCGAAGGATTGTCCTACAATGAGCAGTTCTTC. The J gene is TRBJ2-1, the V gene TRBV27; the D is unclear. Germline V gene data show CDR1 as MNHEY and CDR2 as SMNVEV (reference sequence). The CDR3 is 16 amino acids. V lost 3 bases and J lost 1, with 13 bases in between.

DNA for the CDR3: TGTGCCAGCAGCGCCCCGGTAGAAGGGGAGCTGTTTTTT. Protein product: CASSAPVEGELFF. V gene TRBV9 combines with J gene TRBJ2-2, with unresolved D. Germline V gene sequence: CDR1 SGDLS, CDR2 YYNGEE. The CDR3 runs 13 residues. Trimming left V 3 bases short and J 8 bases short, with 11 bases between.

The chain recombines TRBV11-2 with TRBJ2-1; 9 positions agree with TRBD1. This CDR3 is 15 amino acids long. The germline V gene encodes CDR1 SGHAT and CDR2 FQNNGV. Losses at the gene ends were 4 bases for V and 0 bases for J; bases not matched to a gene: 1. The CDR3 DNA sequence: TGTGCCAGCAGCTGGGACAGGGTCTCCTACAATGAGCAGTTCTTC. Translated: CASSWDRVSYNEQFF.

This clone was recorded once. The chain is built from TRBV4-3 and TRBJ2-1, with a weak D call TRBD1 (6 bases). The CDR3 covers 14 residues. From germline, CDR1 is LGHNA and CDR2 YSLEER. V was trimmed by 4 bases and J by 5 bases, leaving 12 bases between them. The CDR3, as DNA: TGCGCCAGCAGCCTAGGGACAAGACACAATGAGCAGTTCTTC. It encodes CASSLGTRHNEQFF.

This clone was recorded once. The V gene is TRBV7-3, the J gene TRBJ1-2, with TRBD1 as a possible D gene (6 bases). Trimming shortened V by 4 bases and J by 4 bases, and 10 bases separated the two germline ends. The germline V gene encodes CDR1 SGHTA and CDR2 FQGTGA. This CDR3 has 13 amino acids. CDR3 in DNA: TGTGCCAGCAGCTCAGGGGCGGGCTATGGCTACACCTTC. Protein: CASSSGAGYGYTF.